This T cell receptor beta chain was profiled in a study of identical twins. Study-level points and caveats: There is a chance that invariant MAIT and iNKT cells partially muddied zero-insertion analyses.

On this clonotype: Its specificity is unknown.

Template switching added a universal primer binding site, and final cDNA carried unique molecular identifiers. MiXCR, applied by TCRdb to the 5' RACE reads, yields one record per CDR3 protein. The sample lists 700,000 to 950,000 distinct CDR3 sequences; around 12% were seen once. The ends were cut back, 3 bases at V and 3 bases at J, with 12 bases in the middle. The CDR3 runs to 15 residues. These data were likewise used in another study, on yellow fever vaccine responses in identical twins.

Sequences were obtained from PBMCs. The chain employs TRBV12-3 or TRBV12-4 and TRBJ1-5; tentative D call: TRBD1 (5 bases). This TCR came from a woman between 18 and 30 years old in good health. This CDR3 is CASSFVQGPNQPQHF. The CDR3, as DNA: TGTGCCAGCAGTTTCGTGCAGGGCCCCAATCAGCCCCAGCATTTT.